One sample yielded the 29 T cell receptor beta chains listed below, sequenced in a study of T and B cells in COVID-19 patients. Blood genomic DNA input for TRB amplification was about 240-500 ng. BIOMED2 TRB-A/B primer pools were used in multiplex TRB PCR. A single record per CDR3 protein comes from TCRdb applying MiXCR to the multiplex PCR reads. The sample lists thousands of distinct CDR3 sequences, about 30% occurring once. The sequencing sample was made of blood. Receptor source: a human donor with active COVID-19.

This clonotype qualifies as medium-sized (0.01 to 0.1%). The rearrangement joins TRBV7-6 to TRBJ2-2; TRBD1 matches 7 bases. The CDR3 length is 15 residues. V gave up 3 bases and J gave up 6 bases; unmatched junction bases: 7. Per the germline V gene, CDR1 is SGHVS and CDR2 is FNYEAQ. The CDR3 DNA follows: TGTGCCAGCAGCTTGCGAGGGGGCGGGTCCGGGGAGCTGTTTTTT. Its protein is CASSLRGGGSGELFF.

The chain's CDR3 is CASSPRGGVRIEQFF. As DNA, the CDR3 is TGTGCCAGCAGCCCCAGGGGGGGGGTGAGGATTGAGCAGTTCTTC. V is TRBV6-6 and J is TRBJ2-1; D is perhaps TRBD1 or TRBD2 (7 bases each). Trimming pared 6 bases from V and 9 bases from J, leaving 21 bases between. The CDR3 length is 15 residues. CDR1 and CDR2 (germline): MNHNY, SVGAGI (reference sequence).

V usage is TRBV27 and J usage is TRBJ1-5; D is unresolved. This CDR3 region has 10 residues. Germline loops: CDR1 MNHEY, CDR2 SMNVEV (reference sequence). The ends were cut back, 8 bases at V and 4 bases at J, with 3 bases in the middle. DNA of the CDR3: TGTGCCAGCGGAAATCAGCCCCAGCATTTT. Protein product: CASGNQPQHF.

In its sample, this clonotype was seen a few times. The chain links TRBV6-1 to TRBJ2-7; possible D gene TRBD1, 6 bases. The CDR3 extends over 16 amino acids. Germline values: CDR1 MNHNS, CDR2 SASEGT. V dropped 4 bases and J dropped 3 bases, with 19 bases sitting between them. CDR3: CASSGGGLGRVYEQYV. In DNA, the CDR3 is TGTGCCAGCAGTGGAGGGGGTTTAGGCAGAGTCTACGAGCAGTACGTC.

This chain joins TRBV18 and TRBJ1-2; possibly TRBD1 for D (6 bases). Trimming left V 3 bases short and J 5 bases short, with 22 bases between. The CDR3 spans 17 residues. The V gene's germline CDR1 is KGHSH and CDR2 LQKENI. The CDR3 bases are TGTGCCAGCTCACCGACAGGAATCGGGGGCCTAAGGTATGGCTACACCTTC. It translates to CASSPTGIGGLRYGYTF.

Turning to this clonotype: Mismatch with germline at one junction end may stem from a read error. This sequence joins TRBV6-5 and TRBJ1-5; D is uncertain. Germline-derived CDR1 and CDR2 are MNHEY and SVGAGI. The CDR3 spans 13 residues. CDR3 sequence: CASCYGVNQPQHF. CDR3 DNA sequence: TGTGCCAGCTGTTATGGGGTCAATCAGCCCCAGCATTTT.

This clonotype was seen a handful of times. The V and J genes are TRBV6-1 and TRBJ1-2; TRBD1 is a possible D gene (5 bases). Trimming removed 6 bases from V and 4 bases from J, with 18 bases in between. The germline gives CDR1 MNHNS, CDR2 SASEGT. The CDR3 length is 15 residues. The CDR3 bases are TGTGCCAGCAGACCCATCCGACAGCCGTTCTATGGCTACACCTTC. Translated, it gives CASRPIRQPFYGYTF.

Concerning this clonotype: At one of its ends the junction is not consistent with the germline gene, which may arise from a read error. The chain links TRBV4-2 to TRBJ1-2, with D possibly TRBD1 on 6 matching bases. The CDR3 contains 15 residues. CDR1 LGHNA and CDR2 YNFKEQ come from the germline V gene. The CDR3 bases are TGCGCCAGCAGCCAAGAAACTGCGGGGGCCTATGGCTACACCTTC. Protein product: CASSQETAGAYGYTF.

The chain joins TRBV7-2 to TRBJ2-2; possible D gene TRBD2, 7 bases. V lost 4 bases and J lost 3, with 18 bases in between. Germline V gene sequence: CDR1 SGHTA, CDR2 FQGNSA. The CDR3 totals 17 residues. The CDR3 coding sequence is TGTGCCAGCAGCTGGCTAGAGGGGGGGCCGGACACCGGGGAGCTGTTTTTT. This encodes CASSWLEGGPDTGELFF.

This chain's CDR3 is CASRSDWGQPPYEQYV. The DNA of the CDR3 is TGTGCCAGCAGATCTGACTGGGGGCAGCCTCCCTACGAGCAGTACGTC. The chain joins TRBV6-1 to TRBJ2-7; D is perhaps TRBD1 (6 bases). The CDR3 extends over 16 amino acids. Germline values: CDR1 MNHNS, CDR2 SASEGT. The ends were cut back, 6 bases at V and 2 bases at J, with 20 bases in the middle.

In its sample, this clonotype was seen a few times. The chain carries TRBV19 and TRBJ1-3, with D uncertain. V lost 6 bases and J 0 bases, leaving 12 bases between the germline ends. Germline assignment: CDR1 LNHDA and CDR2 SQIVND (reference sequence). The CDR3 loop spans 15 amino acids. CDR3 in amino acids: CASRPSRSSGNTIYF. DNA for the CDR3: TGTGCCAGTAGACCCTCGAGAAGCTCTGGAAACACCATATATTTT.

The chain recombines TRBV12-3 or TRBV12-4 with TRBJ2-5; no definite D call. There are 12 residues in the CDR3. Trimming cost V 5 bases and J 4 bases, with 8 bases left between them. CDR3 sequence: CASSRRTETQYF. CDR3 nucleotide sequence: TGTGCCAGCAGTCGTCGCACAGAGACCCAGTACTTC.

This clonotype was picked up a small number of times. The rearrangement links TRBV6-6 to TRBJ2-7; D is unresolved. The germline gives CDR1 MNHNY, CDR2 SVGAGI (reference sequence). This CDR3 comprises 15 residues. Trimming left V 0 bases short and J 1 base short, with 10 bases between. CDR3 DNA sequence: TGTGCCAGCAGTTACTCTTGGGGTAGGTCCTACGAGCAGTACTTC. Protein product: CASSYSWGRSYEQYF.

V gene TRBV18 combines with J gene TRBJ2-7, with TRBD1 matching over 8 bases. TRBJ2-1 matches the DNA end more closely, so the J call is doubtful. CDR1 KGHSH and CDR2 LQKENI come from the germline V gene. The CDR3 totals 15 residues. The CDR3 sequence: CASSRTGGSDYEQFF. The CDR3 nucleotides read TGTGCCAGCTCCCGAACAGGGGGTTCGGACTACGAGCAGTTCTTC.

This clonotype was counted between two and nine times. The rearrangement uses TRBV5-1 and TRBJ2-7; TRBD1 matches 7 bases. Germline CDR1 is SGHRS and CDR2 is YFSETQ. The CDR3 has 13 residues. The ends lost 4 bases at V and 3 bases at J; junction bases unmatched: 4. The CDR3 here is CASSPNRGYEQYV. For the CDR3, the DNA is TGCGCCAGCAGCCCAAACAGGGGCTACGAGCAGTACGTC.

This clonotype is medium-sized by share. The chain recombines TRBV18 with TRBJ2-7; possible D gene TRBD1, 6 bases. Germline CDR1 reads KGHSH; CDR2 reads LQKENI. Trimming took off 5 bases at V and 5 bases at J, with 13 bases between the two ends. The CDR3 consists of 13 residues. CDR3 protein: CASSATGQHEQYF. CDR3 coding DNA: TGTGCCAGCTCAGCGACGGGACAACACGAGCAGTACTTC.

The V gene is TRBV27, the J gene TRBJ2-2; the match to TRBD1 covers 10 bases. Trimming took 2 bases from V and 6 from J; bases not matched to a gene: 9. The CDR3 is 17 residues long. Germline loops: CDR1 MNHEY, CDR2 SMNVEV (reference sequence). For the CDR3, the DNA is TGTGCCAGCAGTTTAAGGGACAGGGGTGCAGGTTCCGGGGAGCTGTTTTTT. Translation: CASSLRDRGAGSGELFF.

Relative to its sample, this clonotype is medium-sized. V and J are TRBV29-1 and TRBJ2-1; perhaps TRBD2 as D (6 bases). This CDR3 spans 14 amino acids. In germline, CDR1 is SQVTM, CDR2 ANQGSEA. Trimming shortened V by 4 bases and J by 5 bases, and 15 bases separated the two germline ends. CDR3 amino acids: CSVGAGIRNNEQFF. The CDR3 DNA follows: TGCAGCGTTGGAGCGGGTATCAGGAACAATGAGCAGTTCTTC.

By sample fraction, this clonotype is medium-sized. The genes are TRBV6-5 and TRBJ1-6; D ambiguous. The CDR3 totals 11 residues. Deletions cut 6 bases from V and 8 bases from J, with 5 bases between. Germline assignment: CDR1 MNHEY and CDR2 SVGAGI. This CDR3 is CASREDSPLHF. In nucleotides, the CDR3 is TGTGCCAGCAGGGAGGATTCACCCCTCCACTTT.

This clonotype showed up just a few times. The rearrangement links TRBV7-6 to TRBJ2-7; no definite D call. V lost 2 bases, J lost 9 bases, and 14 bases lay in between. Looked up from germline, CDR1 is SGHVS and CDR2 is FNYEAQ. The CDR3 consists of 13 residues. The CDR3 region is CASSLLSASRQYV. DNA of the CDR3: TGTGCCAGCAGCTTACTGTCTGCGTCGAGGCAGTACGTC.

J is TRBJ2-1 and V is TRBV10-2, with TRBD2 matching over 10 bases. The germline CDR1 and CDR2 sequences are WSHSY and SAAADI. With 4 bases clipped from V and 0 bases from J, the junction kept 9 bases outside the gene matches. The CDR3 is 18 amino acids. CDR3 sequence reads: CASSGLRGLAASYNEQFF. CDR3 in DNA: TGCGCCAGCAGTGGGCTGCGCGGACTAGCGGCCTCCTACAATGAGCAGTTCTTC.

The chain is built from TRBV7-2 and TRBJ2-1, with 13 nucleotides matching TRBD2. The CDR3 is 15 residues long. Germline loops: CDR1 SGHTA, CDR2 FQGNSA. The trim removed 0 bases at V and 9 bases at J, leaving 2 bases unmatched. The CDR3 reads CASSLALAGGGEQFF. In DNA, the CDR3 is TGTGCCAGCAGCTTAGCACTAGCGGGGGGGGGTGAGCAGTTCTTC.

Comment on this clonotype: This may stem from a read error, because a much larger clone lies one nucleotide away. The chain carries TRBV19 and TRBJ2-7; the D gene is possibly TRBD2 (5 bases). Trimming left V 2 bases short and J 6 bases short, with 8 bases between. CDR1 and CDR2 from the germline V gene are LNHDA and SQIVND (reference sequence). The length of the CDR3 is 12 residues. CDR3 sequence reads: CASSISGCEQYF. The CDR3, as DNA: TGTGCCAGTAGTATAAGCGGTTGCGAGCAGTACTTC.

A note on this clonotype: This may come from a read error, since a much larger clone is one base off. The chain links TRBV19 to TRBJ1-6, with TRBD1 as a possible D gene (6 bases). This CDR3 has 16 amino acids. With 1 base removed from V and 8 bases from J, the gap between germline ends came to 15 bases. CDR1 and CDR2 (germline): LNHDA, SQIVND (reference sequence). CDR3 nucleotide sequence: TGTGCCAGTAGTATAGCTTTCAGGGGACGAGATTCACCCCTCCACTTT. Translation gives CASSIAFRGRDSPLHF.

This chain joins TRBV5-1 and TRBJ1-1; D remains ambiguous. The germline V gene has CDR1 SGHRS and CDR2 YFSETQ. Trimming took off 2 bases at V and 10 bases at J, with 12 bases between the two ends. The CDR3 contains 12 residues. For the CDR3, the DNA is TGCGCCAGCAGCTTTAACGGGATAGGAGCTTTCTTT. It codes for CASSFNGIGAFF.

This clonotype counts as medium-sized. The gene calls are TRBV15 and TRBJ2-7; 7 bases are shared with TRBD1. J gave up 2 bases and V 8 bases, and 6 bases lay outside the gene matches. The CDR3 extends over 13 amino acids. CDR1 and CDR2 from the germline V gene are LNHNV and YYDKDF (reference sequence). CDR3 in amino acids: CATRRDSTYEQYF. CDR3 nucleotide sequence: TGTGCCACCCGTAGGGACAGTACCTACGAGCAGTACTTC.

This clonotype is classed as medium-sized. The V call is TRBV19, the J call TRBJ2-3, with D tentatively TRBD1 (5 bases). The V gene's germline CDR1 is LNHDA and CDR2 SQIVND (reference sequence). Trimming removed 0 bases at V and 7 bases at J, with 14 bases between. The CDR3 covers 15 residues. The DNA for the CDR3 is TGTGCCAGTAGTATAGATCGGACATCCTTCAATACGCAGTATTTT. This codes for CASSIDRTSFNTQYF.

V is TRBV7-6 and J is TRBJ1-4; D may be TRBD1 (6 bases). The length of the CDR3 is 14 residues. Germline CDR1 reads SGHVS; CDR2 reads FNYEAQ. Deletions cut 5 bases from V and 7 bases from J, with 14 bases between. CDR3 bases: TGTGCCAGCAGCCCGTGGGGGGGCTCTGAAAAACTGTTTTTT. As protein: CASSPWGGSEKLFF.

As concerns this clonotype: A single base separates this from a much larger clone, so it may be a read error. The rearrangement joins TRBV19 to TRBJ1-2; a possible D gene is TRBD1 (6 bases). The CDR3 has 17 amino acids. The V and J ends lost 3 bases and 2 bases respectively, with 19 bases between them. Germline V lookup: CDR1 LNHDA, CDR2 SQIVND (reference sequence). CDR3 loop: CASSIGIAGVANYGYTF. CDR3 bases: TGTGCCAGTAGTATCGGGATCGCAGGGGTGGCAAACTATGGCTACACCTTC.